The present T cell receptor beta chain was sequenced within a study of T cell responses to AZD1222 COVID-19 vaccine. This CDR3 spans 16 amino acids. Unmatched junction bases numbered 8, after V lost 0 bases and J lost 5 bases. Germline V gives CDR1 PRHDT, CDR2 FYEKMQ (reference sequence). Assay: immunoSEQ multiplex PCR; the TCRdb copy retains only in-frame clones and omits some. The sample gives roughly 100,000 clones, roughly 90% of which show up once; 2% to 3% is in the top ten. To note about this clone: Its antigen is unidentified.

The study, taken as a whole, reports: After two AZD1222 doses, spike-specific TCR breadth and depth rose versus day 0. Clonal diversity was possibly underestimated, and white British individuals and females predominated among donors. Of the AZD1222 recipients, only five to seven were seropositive at baseline.

This material consisted of peripheral blood, taken on day 0 of AZD1222 vaccination. This clonotype originated in an adult in good health. The V gene is TRBV13, the J gene TRBJ2-3, with 7 bases fitting TRBD2. CDR3: CASSLGYAGVRDTQYF. In DNA form, the CDR3 reads TGTGCCAGCAGCTTAGGCTATGCGGGGGTCAGAGATACGCAGTATTTT. Combining the CDR3 with reference TRBV13 and TRBJ2-3 gives the whole variable domain AAGVIQSPRHLIKEKRETATLKCYPIPRHDTVYWYQQGPGQDPQFLISFYEKMQSDKGSIPDRFSAQQFSDYHSELNMSSLELGDSALYFCASSLGYAGVRDTQYFGPGTRLTVL.